These 18 T cell receptor beta chains originate from one sample sequenced in a study of technical replicates of blood from four donors. TCRdb's table, derived via immunoSEQ multiplex PCR, lists solely in-frame clones and lacks some. This table holds more than 90,000 clones, approximately 95% found once. The sequenced material came from T cells isolated from PBMCs. These receptors were obtained from a human donor in good health.

The count of this clone is one. V usage is TRBV11-2 and J usage is TRBJ2-3, with 10 nucleotides matching TRBD1. The J segment lost 1 base and the V segment lost 4 bases, leaving 8 bases of the junction unmatched. Germline values: CDR1 SGHAT, CDR2 FQNNGV. The CDR3 sequence is 17 residues long. This chain's CDR3 is CASSSSRDRGGTDTQYF. CDR3 coding DNA: TGTGCCAGCAGCTCTTCCCGGGACAGGGGTGGCACAGATACGCAGTATTTT.

The V call is TRBV9, the J call TRBJ1-1; D call uncertain. V lost 1 base, J lost 8 bases, and 21 bases lay in between. The CDR3 totals 16 residues. The V gene's germline CDR1 is SGDLS and CDR2 YYNGEE. The DNA for the CDR3 is TGTGCCAGCAGCGTAACGGGGTCCCCGTGGGAGGCAGAAGCTTTCTTT. Protein sequence: CASSVTGSPWEAEAFF.

This clone was counted once. This chain joins TRBV11-3 and TRBJ1-2; D ambiguous. This CDR3 is built from 15 residues. V was clipped by 4 bases and J by 1 base, with 13 bases between them. Germline CDR1 and CDR2: SGHNT and YENEEA. CDR3 DNA sequence: TGTGCCAGCAGCTCCCCCATGGACTATAACTATGGCTACACCTTC. Its translation is CASSSPMDYNYGYTF.

This chain links TRBV9 with TRBJ2-3; 8 bases align to TRBD2. Germline assignment: CDR1 SGDLS and CDR2 YYNGEE. V shed 3 bases and J 2 bases; nucleotides not matched to a gene: 11. The CDR3 runs 17 residues. DNA of the CDR3: TGTGCCAGCAGCGCTCCGATAGCGGGAAAGTTCACAGATACGCAGTATTTT. This translates into CASSAPIAGKFTDTQYF.

The J gene is TRBJ2-5, the V gene TRBV5-1, with D unresolved. Germline CDR1 SGHRS, CDR2 YFSETQ. This CDR3 has 13 amino acids. V was clipped by 0 bases and J by 6 bases, with 9 bases between them. The CDR3 region has the DNA TGCGCCAGCAGCTTGGGGTCGGAGAAGACCCAGTACTTC. Residues: CASSLGSEKTQYF. Using reference TRBV5-1 and TRBJ2-5 for the parts outside the CDR3, the full variable domain is KAGVTQTPRYLIKTRGQQVTLSCSPISGHRSVSWYQQTPGQGLQFLFEYFSETQRNKGNFPGRFSGRQFSNSRSEMNVSTLELGDSALYLCASSLGSEKTQYFGPGTRLLVL.

The rearrangement links TRBV30 to TRBJ1-2; no clear D gene. Per the germline V gene, CDR1 is GTSNPN and CDR2 is SVGIG (reference sequence). The ends were cut back, 5 bases at V and 7 bases at J, with 14 bases in the middle. The CDR3 consists of 12 residues. CDR3 amino acids: CAWVRDWSGYTF. The CDR3 DNA is TGTGCCTGGGTCCGGGATTGGAGTGGCTACACCTTC.

This rearrangement joins TRBV5-8 to TRBJ2-7, with D possibly TRBD1 on 5 matching bases. The CDR3 totals 13 residues. V gave up 0 bases and J gave up 4 bases, with 8 bases separating them. The germline V gene has CDR1 SGHTS and CDR2 YDEGEE. Here the CDR3 DNA reads TGTGCCAGCAGCTTGGGGACACCATACGAGCAGTACTTC. This encodes CASSLGTPYEQYF.

This clone was picked up a small number of times. The chain uses TRBV27 and TRBJ2-7; D is possibly TRBD2 (5 bases). From germline, CDR1 is MNHEY and CDR2 SMNVEV (reference sequence). The V end lost 5 bases, the J end lost 2 bases, and 10 bases lay between the germline ends. The CDR3 is made up of 13 amino acids. CDR3 region: CASSPGSPYEQYF. The CDR3 DNA reads as TGTGCCAGCAGTCCGGGGTCACCCTACGAGCAGTACTTC.

The V call is TRBV4-1, the J call TRBJ2-3, with D perhaps matching TRBD1 (5 bases). The CDR3 covers 16 residues. Germline V gene lookup returns CDR1 MGHRA and CDR2 YSYEKL. Trimming shortened V by 0 bases and J by 0 bases, and 10 bases separated the two germline ends. CDR3 in DNA: TGCGCCAGCAGCCAAGAAGACAGTATTAGCACAGATACGCAGTATTTT. Translation gives CASSQEDSISTDTQYF.

In the case of this clone: The junction does not match germline at one end; this may be a read error. V usage is TRBV5-8 and J usage is TRBJ1-4, with a weak D call TRBD1 (5 bases). CDR1 SGHTS and CDR2 YDEGEE come from the germline V gene. The CDR3 totals 11 residues. The CDR3 is CASSPPPGLPF. In nucleotides, the CDR3 is TGTGCCAGCAGCCCGCCACCGGGACTTCCTTTT.

V gene TRBV2 combines with J gene TRBJ2-7, with TRBD1 as a possible D gene (6 bases). V was pared by 3 bases and J by 4 bases, with 13 bases between. The CDR3 loop spans 14 amino acids. Per the germline V gene, CDR1 is SNHLY and CDR2 is FYNNEI. CDR3 residues: CASSEVQGKYEQYF. DNA of the CDR3: TGTGCCAGCAGTGAGGTACAGGGTAAGTACGAGCAGTACTTC.

This chain joins TRBV6-5 and TRBJ2-7; the match to TRBD1 covers 10 bases. V lost 7 bases to trimming and J lost 2 bases; unmatched junction nucleotides: 5. The germline V gene has CDR1 MNHEY and CDR2 SVGAGI. This CDR3 spans 14 amino acids. The CDR3 DNA sequence: TGTGCCAGCAAGGCCGGACAGGGGGCCTACGAGCAGTACTTC. It encodes CASKAGQGAYEQYF.

The V and J genes are TRBV15 and TRBJ1-2; no definite D call. Trimming pared 1 base from V and 3 bases from J, leaving 15 bases between. CDR1 and CDR2 from the germline V gene are LNHNV and YYDKDF (reference sequence). The CDR3 has 16 residues. The CDR3 DNA follows: TGTGCCACCAGCAGAGTCCCTGACCCTGGAGACTATGGCTACACCTTC. Protein product: CATSRVPDPGDYGYTF.

This clone was seen a single time. The chain links TRBV30 to TRBJ1-4; D may be TRBD1 (5 bases). The CDR3 is 13 residues long. Germline CDR1 is GTSNPN and CDR2 is SVGIG (reference sequence). V was pared by 0 bases and J by 6 bases, with 8 bases between. In DNA form, the CDR3 reads TGTGCCTGGAGTGTCGCCAGGGATGAAAAACTGTTTTTT. This codes for CAWSVARDEKLFF.

This chain links TRBV6-7 with TRBJ1-2, with D possibly being TRBD1 (5 bases). TRBV6-7 is filed as an ORF, its function uncertain. The germline V and J ends were trimmed by 0 bases and 1 base, with 24 bases remaining between them. This CDR3 comprises 20 residues. The CDR3 spells CASSYSPPSRVSEFNYGYTF. CDR3 sequence (DNA): TGTGCCAGCAGTTACTCCCCGCCGAGCAGGGTATCCGAATTTAACTATGGCTACACCTTC.

The sample holds one count of this clone. This chain uses TRBV14 with TRBJ1-2; D unresolved. V lost 0 bases and J lost 6, with 8 bases in between. Germline V gene data show CDR1 as SGHDN and CDR2 as FVKESK. The CDR3 runs 13 residues. As DNA, the CDR3 is TGTGCCAGCAGCCAAGAGAGGTGGGATGGCTACACCTTC. It specifies CASSQERWDGYTF. Complete variable domain (other parts from reference TRBV14 and TRBJ1-2): EAGVTQFPSHSVIEKGQTVTLRCDPISGHDNLYWYRRVMGKEIKFLLHFVKESKQDESGMPNNRFLAERTGGTYSTLKVQPAELEDSGVYFCASSQERWDGYTFGSGTRLTVV.

This rearrangement joins TRBV5-1 to TRBJ2-7, with D perhaps TRBD2 (5 bases). The CDR3 length is 14 residues. Germline values: CDR1 SGHRS, CDR2 YFSETQ. V was cut by 3 bases and J by 3 bases, with 13 bases left in between. CDR3 residues: CASSSGRGNYEQYF. CDR3 sequence (DNA): TGCGCCAGCAGCTCGGGAAGAGGAAACTACGAGCAGTACTTC.

The genes are TRBV19 and TRBJ1-1; 7 bases agree with TRBD1. This CDR3 is built from 14 residues. J lost 7 bases, V lost 2 bases, and 7 bases had no gene match. Germline CDR1 and CDR2: LNHDA and SQIVND (reference sequence). This CDR3 reads CASSIRTGLVEAFF. Here the CDR3 DNA reads TGTGCCAGTAGTATACGGACAGGTCTGGTTGAAGCTTTCTTT. Full variable domain (rest looked up from reference TRBV19 and TRBJ1-1): DGGITQSPKYLFRKEGQNVTLSCEQNLNHDAMYWYRQDPGQGLRLIYYSQIVNDFQKGDIAEGYSVSREKKESFPLTVTSAQKNPTAFYLCASSIRTGLVEAFFGQGTRLTVV.